This T cell receptor beta chain was sequenced for a study of cytomegalovirus exposure and HLA in healthy donors. The CDR3 sequence is 17 residues long. Germline lookup yields CDR1 SGHDT and CDR2 YYEEEE. V was shortened by 1 base and J by 6 bases, with 22 bases between the two germline ends. With 60 Vbeta and 13 Jbeta primers, the PCR was carried out. Sequencing used immunoSEQ multiplex PCR; TCRdb keeps in-frame clones, though not all of them. This repertoire includes 150,000 to 250,000 clones. The receptor was derived from a boy aged 5-17 years in good health and CMV-seronegative. The sample taken for sequencing was PBMCs. The chain recombines TRBV5-6 with TRBJ1-1; the D gene is possibly TRBD1 (5 bases). Here the CDR3 reads CASSLLRPRAAGAEAFF. The CDR3 nucleotides are TGTGCCAGCAGCTTGCTACGCCCGCGAGCCGCGGGGGCTGAAGCTTTCTTT.